Below, one T cell receptor (beta chain) is given with its context. The antigen is not known. This record belongs to a study of cytomegalovirus exposure and HLA in healthy donors. About the research overall: Approximately 190 million T cells yielded 110 million or so unique TCR beta sequences in earlier analysis. About 84% of 398 genotyped donors fell in the Caucasian-associated ancestry cluster.

The PCR ran on 60 Vbeta and 13 Jbeta primers. In the authors' methods: About 83 million unique TCR beta chains, roughly 11 million shared, were counted in a later analysis. Assay: immunoSEQ multiplex PCR; the TCRdb copy retains only in-frame clones and omits some. D and trimming come from the DNA, and the V and J calls and clone size come from that table. The table has under 150,000 clones, roughly 67% seen once; the top ten hold about 7.7%. CDR3 length: 18 residues. CDR1 is SEHNR, CDR2 FQNEAQ, per germline (reference sequence). The J segment lost 1 base and the V segment lost 5 bases, leaving 10 bases of the junction unmatched. Study-level points and caveats: Listed as cytomegalovirus-associated were over 150 TCR beta chains.

The source of this sequence is a man between 18 and 35 years old in good health and CMV-seropositive. The V call is TRBV7-9, the J call TRBJ2-3; 12 bases map to TRBD2. Input material: PBMCs. CDR3 loop: CASSKTSGRGVGTDTQYF. The CDR3 DNA sequence: TGTGCCAGCAGCAAGACTAGCGGGAGAGGGGTTGGCACAGATACGCAGTATTTT.